Below, 7 T cell receptor beta chains from the same sample are listed, as sequenced in a study of cytomegalovirus exposure and HLA in healthy donors. PCR amplification relied on 60 Vbeta primers (plus 13 Jbeta primers). TCRdb's table, derived via immunoSEQ multiplex PCR, lists solely in-frame clones and lacks some. The table shows 100,000 to 150,000 clones, with 80% occurring only once. The sequenced material came from PBMCs. The receptor set was obtained from a man in his forties in good health and CMV-seronegative.

The V gene is TRBV5-4, the J gene TRBJ1-1, with D perhaps TRBD1 (6 bases). This CDR3 comprises 14 residues. In germline, CDR1 is SGHNT, CDR2 YYREEE (reference sequence). Trimming pared 4 bases from V and 3 bases from J, leaving 13 bases between. The CDR3 bases are TGTGCCAGCAGCCGTACACCAGGGGACACTGAAGCTTTCTTT. This encodes CASSRTPGDTEAFF. The full variable domain, in which reference TRBV5-4 and TRBJ1-1 provide the parts outside the CDR3, is ETGVTQSPTHLIKTRGQQVTLRCSSQSGHNTVSWYQQALGQGPQFIFQYYREEENGRGNFPPRFSGLQFPNYSSELNVNALELDDSALYLCASSRTPGDTEAFFGQGTRLTVV.

This clone was seen only a few times. The chain links TRBV11-3 to TRBJ2-6; D is perhaps TRBD2 (5 bases). CDR1 is SGHNT and CDR2 is YENEEA in the germline V gene. The CDR3 sequence is 14 residues long. V shed 3 bases and J shed 8 bases, with 11 bases lying between them. In DNA, the CDR3 is TGTGCCAGCAGCTTTTCCGGAGGTTCCAACGTCCTGACTTTC. Its protein product is CASSFSGGSNVLTF.

As DNA, the CDR3 is TGTGCCAGCCGGGACTCCAACACAGATACGCAGTATTTT. Protein product: CASRDSNTDTQYF. V gene TRBV6-5 combines with J gene TRBJ2-3; the D gene is possibly TRBD2 (6 bases). Trimming stripped 8 bases from V and 2 bases from J, with 11 bases between. The CDR3 totals 13 residues. Germline V CDR1 and CDR2: MNHEY, SVGAGI.

The J gene is TRBJ2-7, the V gene TRBV28; TRBD1 matches at 9 bases. Germline V CDR1 and CDR2: MDHEN, SYDVKM. Trimming cost V 6 bases and J 5 bases; bases outside gene matches: 5. CDR3 length: 13 amino acids. The CDR3 sequence is CASSGQGYNEQYF. The CDR3 DNA follows: TGTGCCAGCAGCGGACAGGGGTATAACGAGCAGTACTTC.

This sequence joins TRBV6-4 and TRBJ2-5; 15 bases are a match to TRBD2. This CDR3 is 20 amino acids long. The ends lost 4 bases at V and 2 bases at J; junction bases unmatched: 14. CDR1 is MRHNA and CDR2 is SNTAGT in the germline V gene. The CDR3 loop is CASSVLAGLAGGPGQETQYF. The CDR3 DNA follows: TGTGCCAGCAGTGTCCTCGCCGGACTAGCGGGGGGGCCGGGACAAGAGACCCAGTACTTC.

This rearrangement joins TRBV19 to TRBJ1-4, with no clear D. Germline values: CDR1 LNHDA, CDR2 SQIVND (reference sequence). The CDR3 extends over 17 amino acids. Deletions cut 1 base from V and 6 bases from J, with 18 bases between. CDR3 sequence: CASSIGRPLRSDEKLFF. The CDR3 nucleotides read TGTGCCAGTAGTATAGGGAGGCCTCTTAGGAGTGATGAAAAACTGTTTTTT.

J is TRBJ1-2 and V is TRBV15, with D possibly being TRBD1 (5 bases). V dropped 3 bases and J dropped 2 bases, with 10 bases sitting between them. This CDR3 is 14 amino acids long. Germline lookup yields CDR1 LNHNV and CDR2 YYDKDF (reference sequence). The CDR3 nucleotides are TGTGCCACCAGCAGGGACAAGGCGAACTATGGCTACACCTTC. It yields the protein CATSRDKANYGYTF.